The 21 T cell receptor beta chains listed next were all sequenced from one sample in a study of glioma-infiltrating T cells. The iRepertoire nested amplicon-rescue multiplex PCR amplified TCR alpha and beta CDR3s from RNA. TCRdb passed the multiplex PCR reads through MiXCR, listing each CDR3 protein once. The table records about 400,000 distinct CDR3 sequences, about two fifths of them present only once. The sample taken for sequencing was glioma tissue, nonneoplastic brain tissue, or PBMCs (not recorded which). The receptor source for this set is a human donor with low-grade glioma or glioblastoma, undergoing nonglioma brain surgery, or in good health (not recorded which).

This clonotype has only a few counts. This chain uses TRBV7-8 with TRBJ2-5; 9 bases line up with TRBD2. Trimming took 0 bases from V and 4 from J; bases not matched to a gene: 12. This CDR3 region has 18 residues. Per the germline V gene, CDR1 is SGHVS and CDR2 is FQNEAQ. The CDR3 spells CASSLASLAGTTAETQYF. The CDR3 DNA follows: TGTGCCAGCAGCTTAGCCAGCCTAGCGGGGACCACTGCAGAGACCCAGTACTTC.

A word on this clonotype: Since the CDR3 does not end with the conserved phenylalanine or tryptophan, this likely comes from a read error. The chain joins TRBV6-2 or TRBV6-3 to TRBJ2-7, with D possibly matching TRBD1 (6 bases). This CDR3 contains 13 residues. Between the trimmed V and J ends, which lost 4 bases and 3 bases, there was a span of 10 bases. The germline V gene encodes CDR1 MNHEY and CDR2 SVGEGT. CDR3 bases: TGTGCCAGCAGTTCTTTAGGGGGCTACGAGCAGTACCTC. Protein: CASSSLGGYEQYL.

This clonotype was seen a few times. The rearrangement links TRBV28 to TRBJ1-5, with D perhaps matching TRBD1 (6 bases). Trimming removed 5 bases at V and 6 bases at J, with 26 bases between. The CDR3 runs to 18 residues. CDR1 MDHEN and CDR2 SYDVKM come from the germline V gene. Here the CDR3 reads CASSRPQGNWKGSQPQHF. The CDR3 nucleotides are TGTGCCAGCAGTCGCCCCCAGGGGAATTGGAAGGGGAGTCAGCCCCAGCATTTT.

This clonotype has ten or more counts. The chain is built from TRBV27 and TRBJ2-5, with D possibly being TRBD2 (6 bases). V was clipped by 2 bases and J by 2 bases, with 12 bases between them. Germline CDR1 MNHEY, CDR2 SMNVEV (reference sequence). The CDR3 runs to 15 residues. The CDR3 spells CASSLIAGLQETQYF. DNA of the CDR3: TGTGCCAGCAGTTTAATTGCGGGACTTCAAGAGACCCAGTACTTC.

Remarks on this clonotype: This may arise from a read error, as a much more abundant clone is one base away. The rearrangement joins TRBV27 to TRBJ2-1, with D possibly being TRBD2 (6 bases). Germline lookup yields CDR1 MNHEY and CDR2 SMNVEV (reference sequence). V was cut by 5 bases and J by 8 bases, with 22 bases left in between. CDR3 length: 16 amino acids. The CDR3 nucleotides read TGTGCCAGCAGTGAATGGGTGGGAGGAGGGGACGATGAGCAGTTCTTC. Protein product: CASSEWVGGGDDEQFF.

In its sample, this clonotype was seen a few times. The chain uses TRBV4-2 and TRBJ2-7; 7 nucleotides agree with TRBD1. The CDR3 is 16 residues long. After removal of 3 bases from V and 1 base from J, the junction contained 9 bases not matched to a gene. CDR1 LGHNA and CDR2 YNFKEQ come from the germline V gene. The CDR3 sequence: CASSQAYRDRSYEQYF. In DNA form, the CDR3 reads TGTGCCAGCAGCCAGGCGTATAGGGACAGATCCTACGAGCAGTACTTC.

This clonotype was counted at least ten times. The chain joins TRBV6-2 or TRBV6-3 to TRBJ1-5; D gene unclear. Deletions cut 7 bases from V and 7 bases from J, with 20 bases between. The CDR3 length is 15 residues. The germline V gene has CDR1 MNHEY and CDR2 SVGEGT. The CDR3 spells CASTTFGGMGQPQHF. Here the CDR3 DNA reads TGTGCCAGCACCACCTTCGGAGGCATGGGGCAGCCCCAGCATTTT.

This clonotype occurred a few times. The chain employs TRBV28 and TRBJ1-2; D not resolved. CDR1 is MDHEN and CDR2 is SYDVKM in the germline V gene. The CDR3 is 16 residues long. Trimming left V 4 bases short and J 0 bases short, with 15 bases between. CDR3 loop: CASSSLRYTTNYGYTF. CDR3 sequence (DNA): TGTGCCAGCAGTTCCCTCAGGTATACCACTAACTATGGCTACACCTTC.

On this clonotype: Given a much more abundant clone one base away, this may be a read error. As the CDR3 is not closed by the conserved phenylalanine or tryptophan, this likely results from a read error. V is TRBV6-6 and J is TRBJ1-6; the D is unclear. The V gene lost 10 bases and the J gene lost 10 bases, with 23 bases spanning the gap. The length of the CDR3 is 15 residues. The V gene's germline CDR1 is MNHNY and CDR2 SVGAGI (reference sequence). CDR3 sequence (DNA): TGTGCCATCCAACTCGACGCTGCCGGGGAATCACCCCTCCACCTT. Its protein is CAIQLDAAGESPLHL.

Many counts were recorded for this clonotype. This rearrangement joins TRBV4-3 to TRBJ2-1; 9 bases are a match to TRBD1. J gave up 7 bases and V 4 bases, and 8 bases lay outside the gene matches. This CDR3 is 15 amino acids long. Per the germline V gene, CDR1 is LGHNA and CDR2 is YSLEER. The CDR3 nucleotides are TGCGCCAGCAGCCGAGGGACAGGGTACAGGAATGAGCAGTTCTTC. It translates to CASSRGTGYRNEQFF.

This clonotype came up a few times. The chain is built from TRBV4-2 and TRBJ1-1; D gene uncertain. Germline V gene data show CDR1 as LGHNA and CDR2 as YNFKEQ. V lost 0 bases, J lost 7 bases, and 18 bases lay in between. The CDR3 length is 16 residues. Here the CDR3 reads CASSQELGRLTVEAFF. CDR3 nucleotides: TGTGCCAGCAGCCAAGAATTGGGCAGGTTGACCGTTGAAGCTTTCTTT.

The rearrangement links TRBV18 to TRBJ1-6; 9 bases are shared with TRBD1. Trimming took 3 bases from V and 9 from J; bases not matched to a gene: 3. The CDR3 is 14 residues long. Germline V gives CDR1 KGHSH, CDR2 LQKENI. The CDR3 sequence: CASSPDRGGSPLHF. DNA of the CDR3: TGTGCCAGCTCACCGGACAGGGGAGGTTCACCCCTCCACTTT. Supplemented by reference TRBV18 and TRBJ1-6, the full variable domain reads NAGVMQNPRHLVRRRGQEARLRCSPMKGHSHVYWYRQLPEEGLKFMVYLQKENIIDESGMPKERFSAEFPKEGPSILRIQQVVRGDSAAYFCASSPDRGGSPLHFGNGTRLTVT.

This clonotype has at least ten counts. The chain is built from TRBV28 and TRBJ2-7, with D hard to call. Trimming took 1 base from V and 5 from J, leaving 3 bases between them. The CDR3 spans 11 residues. CDR1 is MDHEN and CDR2 is SYDVKM in the germline V gene. CDR3 protein: CASSLSDEQYF. For the CDR3, the DNA is TGTGCCAGCAGTTTATCCGACGAGCAGTACTTC.

This clonotype has just a few counts. The CDR3 DNA reads TGTGCCAGCAGTTTCCATCAGCCCCAGCATTTT. Translation gives CASSFHQPQHF. This chain links TRBV28 with TRBJ1-5; no clear D gene. Trimming cost V 3 bases and J 5 bases, with 2 bases left between them. This CDR3 has 11 amino acids. The germline V gene encodes CDR1 MDHEN and CDR2 SYDVKM.

This chain links TRBV28 with TRBJ1-1; D call uncertain. Trimming left V 2 bases short and J 3 bases short, with 16 bases between. This CDR3 has 16 residues. Germline V lookup: CDR1 MDHEN, CDR2 SYDVKM. The CDR3 spells CASSLLATRMDTEAFF. The CDR3 nucleotides read TGTGCCAGCAGTTTACTGGCGACTAGGATGGACACTGAAGCTTTCTTT.

As for this clonotype: The missing conserved phenylalanine or tryptophan at the end of this CDR3 makes a read error likely. The J gene is TRBJ1-1, the V gene TRBV6-5; TRBD1 aligns across 8 bases. Germline V gene data show CDR1 as MNHEY and CDR2 as SVGAGI. With V trimmed by 5 bases and J by 5 bases, 4 bases remained unmatched. The CDR3 runs to 13 residues. The CDR3 protein is CASSGQGETEAFL. CDR3 in DNA: TGTGCCAGCAGTGGACAGGGAGAGACTGAAGCTTTCCTT.

This rearrangement joins TRBV6-1 to TRBJ1-5; the D gene is possibly TRBD1 (6 bases). The V end was cut by 5 bases, the J end by 1 base, with 12 bases between. Looked up from germline, CDR1 is MNHNS and CDR2 is SASEGT. CDR3 length: 15 amino acids. CDR3 sequence (DNA): TGTGCCAGCAGTCGGGACAATGGGAGCAATCAGCCCCAGCATTTT. Amino acid sequence: CASSRDNGSNQPQHF.

The chain combines TRBV6-5 with TRBJ2-4, with no clear D. The length of the CDR3 is 15 residues. V was clipped by 0 bases and J by 4 bases, with 10 bases between them. Per germline, CDR1 MNHEY and CDR2 SVGAGI. The CDR3 coding sequence is TGTGCCAGCAGTTACTCCGTGGGCCGTAAAAACATTCAGTACTTC. Protein sequence: CASSYSVGRKNIQYF.

Details on this clonotype: One base away lies a much larger clone, so this may be a sequencing read error. This chain uses TRBV28 with TRBJ1-5; a possible D gene is TRBD1 (6 bases). Trimming left V 5 bases short and J 3 bases short, with 14 bases between. The CDR3 is 15 amino acids. Germline CDR1 is MDHEN and CDR2 is SYDVKM. In nucleotides, the CDR3 is TGTGCCAGCAGTAGCAGGGGAGGGCTCAATCAGCCCCAGCATTTT. The encoded protein is CASSSRGGLNQPQHF.

This clonotype has only a few counts. The chain joins TRBV20-1 to TRBJ2-7; D uncertain. The CDR3 runs 15 residues. V was pared by 7 bases and J by 11 bases, with 30 bases between. Germline values: CDR1 DFQATT, CDR2 SNEGSKA (reference sequence). This chain's CDR3 is CSVDGAHQDPAGEYF. The CDR3 DNA reads TGCAGTGTTGACGGAGCCCACCAGGACCCTGCTGGGGAGTACTTC.

This clonotype was observed once. It may be a read error: a sequence one base away is much more abundant. The rearrangement joins TRBV7-2 to TRBJ2-3; tentative D call: TRBD2 (5 bases). Germline V gene lookup returns CDR1 SGHTA and CDR2 FQGNSA. This CDR3 spans 13 amino acids. Trimming pared 3 bases from V and 5 bases from J, leaving 9 bases between. The CDR3 loop is CASSFGAVDTQYF. CDR3 nucleotides: TGTGCCAGCAGCTTTGGAGCGGTAGATACGCAGTATTTT.